This T cell receptor (beta chain) was retrieved from a study of blood T cell repertoires in COVID-19. Study background: Spain, Italy and the United States supplied samples that represented acute and convalescent COVID-19. The cDNA or gDNA used as material had been derived from T cells, B-cell-depleted T cells, or PBMCs.

In the case of this clone: The same CDR3 arises from other DNA sequences in this sample as well.

The repertoire was sequenced with immunoSEQ multiplex PCR; TCRdb's copy has only in-frame clones and lacks some. The table shows about 99,000 clones, with 80% to 90% occurring only once. Per the germline V gene, CDR1 is KGHSH and CDR2 is LQKENI. The CDR3 has 13 residues. V was shortened by 6 bases and J by 1 base, with 10 bases between the two germline ends. Material for sequencing was peripheral blood. The source of this sequence is a man in his sixties with acute or convalescent COVID-19. The J gene is TRBJ2-7, the V gene TRBV18, with a tentative D call TRBD1 (6 bases). The CDR3 nucleotides are TGTGCCAGCTCCCAAGGACAGTCCTACGAGCAGTACTTC. Translating gives CASSQGQSYEQYF.